The 7 T cell receptor beta chains listed next were all sequenced from one sample in a study of control samples from healthy donors and cancer patients. TCRdb's copy holds only in-frame clones and misses some; the assay was immunoSEQ multiplex PCR. This sample has around 150,000 clones; about 94% occur once, and the top ten carry about 14%. The sequenced sample was PBMCs. The receptors shown here come from a man between 60 and 70 years old with colorectal cancer.

The CDR3 spells CASSQVGSYEQYF. CDR3 bases: TGTGCCAGCAGCCAAGTTGGCAGCTACGAGCAGTACTTC. J is TRBJ2-7 and V is TRBV3-1 (or the pseudogene TRBV3-2), with no clear D. The V gene lost 1 base and the J gene lost 3 bases, with 7 bases spanning the gap. Germline assignment: CDR1 LGHDT and CDR2 YNNKEL (reference sequence). The CDR3 has 13 amino acids.

This chain connects TRBV5-6 to TRBJ2-5; 8 nucleotides align to TRBD1. The V gene end was trimmed by 3 bases and the J gene end by 5 bases; junction bases not matched to a gene: 15. CDR1 is SGHDT and CDR2 is YYEEEE in the germline V gene. The CDR3 consists of 17 residues. CDR3 residues: CASSSTGGPALVETQYF. The CDR3 DNA follows: TGTGCCAGCAGCTCTACAGGGGGGCCCGCTTTGGTGGAGACCCAGTACTTC. Together with reference TRBV5-6 and TRBJ2-5, the CDR3 gives the full variable domain: DAGVTQSPTHLIKTRGQQVTLRCSPKSGHDTVSWYQQALGQGPQFIFQYYEEEERQRGNFPDRFSGHQFPNYSSELNVNALLLGDSALYLCASSSTGGPALVETQYFGPGTRLLVL.

The rearrangement joins TRBV5-5 to TRBJ1-2; D perhaps matches TRBD1 (5 bases). CDR3 length: 14 residues. V was shortened by 7 bases and J by 7 bases, with 20 bases between the two germline ends. CDR1 is SGHKS and CDR2 is YYEKEE in the germline V gene (reference sequence). The CDR3 reads CASQSTGQVRGYTF. In DNA form, the CDR3 reads TGTGCCAGCCAGAGCACGGGGCAAGTTCGTGGCTACACCTTC.

The chain uses TRBV7-2 and TRBJ2-3; 9 bases align to TRBD2. From germline, CDR1 is SGHTA and CDR2 FQGNSA. The CDR3 is 17 residues long. V shed 5 bases and J 4 bases; nucleotides not matched to a gene: 13. CDR3 nucleotides: TGTGCCAGCAGCCGCCAGGGCGGGGGGGGAATCTCAGATACGCAGTATTTT. Translation gives CASSRQGGGGISDTQYF.

This clone came up once. J is TRBJ1-1 and V is TRBV29-1; no reliable D call. The CDR3 loop spans 13 amino acids. CDR1 SQVTM and CDR2 ANQGSEA come from the germline V gene. Trimming took 6 bases from V and 2 from J, leaving 13 bases between them. For the CDR3, the DNA is TGCAGCGTCGCAGGTGGCCAAAACACTGAAGCTTTCTTT. This translates into CSVAGGQNTEAFF.

V is TRBV6-5 and J is TRBJ1-6; weak D call: TRBD1 (5 bases). The germline V and J ends were trimmed by 2 bases and 0 bases, with 8 bases remaining between them. Per the germline V gene, CDR1 is MNHEY and CDR2 is SVGAGI. CDR3 size: 16 residues. The CDR3 region is CASSYGGGSYNSPLHF. Written as DNA, the CDR3 is TGTGCCAGCAGTTACGGGGGGGGCTCCTATAATTCACCCCTCCACTTT.

Only a few counts were recorded for this clone. This chain joins TRBV27 and TRBJ2-2; D remains ambiguous. V lost 1 base, J lost 0 bases, and 3 bases lay in between. The germline CDR1 and CDR2 sequences are MNHEY and SMNVEV (reference sequence). CDR3 length: 14 amino acids. The CDR3 DNA follows: TGTGCCAGCAGTTTATGGTCGAACACCGGGGAGCTGTTTTTT. Encoded protein: CASSLWSNTGELFF.